This entry lists 14 T cell receptor beta chains sequenced from one sample in a study of beta chain features in type 1 diabetes. Investigators reverse transcribed all isolated RNA, so they sequenced expressed TCRB transcripts. The table came from immunoSEQ multiplex PCR; TCRdb's copy has only in-frame clones and leaves some out. This sample yields almost 250,000 clones, of which about 14% are seen a single time; about 0.03% belongs to the top ten. The sample taken for sequencing was naive CD4+ T cells from blood. These receptors were taken from a woman aged 40 to 55 in good health.

The chain is built from TRBV12-5 and TRBJ2-2; the D gene is possibly TRBD2 (5 bases). From germline, CDR1 is LGHNT and CDR2 FRNRAP. V dropped 3 bases and J dropped 1 base, with 12 bases sitting between them. The CDR3 length is 16 residues. The CDR3 nucleotides are TGTGCTAGTGGTTTAGGTGCGGGTCGGAACACCGGGGAGCTGTTTTTT. Encoded protein: CASGLGAGRNTGELFF.

This clone has a handful of counts. The chain couples TRBV18 to TRBJ1-1; D is unclear. Deletions cut 3 bases from V and 2 bases from J, with 7 bases between. Germline CDR1 reads KGHSH; CDR2 reads LQKENI. The CDR3 runs to 13 residues. CDR3 loop: CASSPTANTEAFF. For the CDR3, the DNA is TGTGCCAGCTCACCCACTGCAAACACTGAAGCTTTCTTT.

This clone appeared a few times. The chain combines TRBV19 with TRBJ2-5; 14 bases align to TRBD2. In germline, CDR1 is LNHDA, CDR2 SQIVND (reference sequence). The V gene end was trimmed by 9 bases and the J gene end by 8 bases; junction bases not matched to a gene: 5. CDR3 size: 13 residues. The CDR3 nucleotides read TGTGCCAGCGGGACTAGCGGGGGACGTACCCAGTACTTC. This encodes CASGTSGGRTQYF.

The J gene is TRBJ1-4, the V gene TRBV9; D perhaps matches TRBD1 (6 bases). V was cut by 4 bases and J by 0 bases, with 10 bases left in between. The CDR3 consists of 15 residues. Germline CDR1 SGDLS, CDR2 YYNGEE. The CDR3 reads CASSKDRTTNEKLFF. In nucleotides, the CDR3 is TGTGCCAGCAGCAAGGACAGAACAACTAATGAAAAACTGTTTTTT.

The rearrangement links TRBV19 to TRBJ2-7; a weak D match, TRBD1 (6 bases). In germline, CDR1 is LNHDA, CDR2 SQIVND (reference sequence). Trimming removed 6 bases from V and 2 bases from J, with 14 bases in between. This CDR3 is 14 amino acids long. CDR3 sequence: CASSNKGVTYEQYF. Here the CDR3 DNA reads TGTGCCAGTAGCAACAAGGGGGTAACCTACGAGCAGTACTTC.

This clone has more than one count but fewer than ten. The rearrangement uses TRBV6-5 and TRBJ2-5, with 11 bases lining up with TRBD2. CDR3 length: 14 residues. CDR1 is MNHEY and CDR2 is SVGAGI in the germline V gene. V lost 2 bases to trimming and J lost 4 bases; unmatched junction nucleotides: 0. The CDR3 DNA is TGTGCCAGCAGTTACGGACTAGCGGGAGAGACCCAGTACTTC. This codes for CASSYGLAGETQYF.

A few counts support this clone. In DNA form, the CDR3 reads TGCAGCGTGATCGGGGACTATGGCTACACCTTC. Amino acids: CSVIGDYGYTF. This chain connects TRBV29-1 to TRBJ1-2, with D hard to call. The CDR3 sequence is 11 residues long. Trimming took 6 bases from V and 3 from J, leaving 8 bases between them. The germline V gene has CDR1 SQVTM and CDR2 ANQGSEA.

V gene TRBV9 combines with J gene TRBJ1-3; D unresolved. This CDR3 has 15 residues. The V gene lost 4 bases and the J gene lost 2 bases, with 13 bases spanning the gap. CDR1 is SGDLS, CDR2 YYNGEE, per germline. The CDR3 reads CASSQGSGTGNTIYF. CDR3 in DNA: TGTGCCAGCAGCCAAGGGTCGGGAACTGGAAACACCATATATTTT.

The chain employs TRBV5-1 and TRBJ1-5; D not resolved. V was clipped by 3 bases and J by 0 bases, with 10 bases between them. Germline-derived CDR1 and CDR2 are SGHRS and YFSETQ. The CDR3 totals 15 residues. The CDR3: CASSYFPSSNQPQHF. In DNA form, the CDR3 reads TGCGCCAGCAGCTATTTCCCGTCTAGCAATCAGCCCCAGCATTTT. Together with reference TRBV5-1 and TRBJ1-5, the CDR3 gives the full variable domain: KAGVTQTPRYLIKTRGQQVTLSCSPISGHRSVSWYQQTPGQGLQFLFEYFSETQRNKGNFPGRFSGRQFSNSRSEMNVSTLELGDSALYLCASSYFPSSNQPQHFGDGTRLSIL.

In its sample, this clone was seen a few times. This chain joins TRBV7-2 and TRBJ2-3; 9 bases are shared with TRBD2. There are 15 residues in the CDR3. The V gene's germline CDR1 is SGHTA and CDR2 FQGNSA. The J segment lost 4 bases and the V segment lost 5 bases, leaving 7 bases of the junction unmatched. The CDR3 coding sequence is TGTGCCAGCAGCGCCCATAGCGGGGGTGCAGATACGCAGTATTTT. Translated: CASSAHSGGADTQYF.

In its sample, this clone was seen a few times. The chain has TRBV6-5 and TRBJ1-1; D is possibly TRBD1 (5 bases). V lost 0 bases, J lost 6 bases, and 8 bases lay in between. The germline gives CDR1 MNHEY, CDR2 SVGAGI. The CDR3 is 13 residues long. DNA for the CDR3: TGTGCCAGCAGTTACTCAAGGGGCCCTGAAGCTTTCTTT. This encodes CASSYSRGPEAFF.

This rearrangement joins TRBV9 to TRBJ1-1; 7 positions agree with TRBD1. Germline values: CDR1 SGDLS, CDR2 YYNGEE. CDR3 length: 17 amino acids. The V and J ends lost 0 bases and 0 bases, in that order; junction bases with no gene match: 8. CDR3 coding DNA: TGTGCCAGCAGCGTAGGGCCAGGGGGGATAATGAACACTGAAGCTTTCTTT. Translated: CASSVGPGGIMNTEAFF.

The chain combines TRBV27 with TRBJ1-5; TRBD1 is a possible D gene (5 bases). This CDR3 is 15 amino acids long. V shed 3 bases and J shed 7 bases, with 16 bases lying between them. The V gene's germline CDR1 is MNHEY and CDR2 SMNVEV (reference sequence). The CDR3 here is CASSLEGQGGQPQHF. The CDR3 DNA reads TGTGCCAGCAGTTTGGAAGGGCAGGGAGGCCAGCCCCAGCATTTT.

This sequence joins TRBV19 and TRBJ2-1; TRBD2 matches 10 bases. Trimming at V came to 5 bases and at J to 7 bases, leaving 8 bases not matched to a gene. The CDR3 is made up of 15 amino acids. Per the germline V gene, CDR1 is LNHDA and CDR2 is SQIVND (reference sequence). CDR3 sequence: CASSFQTSGWNEQFF. CDR3 bases: TGTGCCAGTAGTTTTCAGACTAGCGGGTGGAATGAGCAGTTCTTC.